Given below is one T cell receptor beta chain in context. The study recruited people aged about 18 to 89 years across about two dozen US areas. In assigning cohorts, the study relied on participant-reported clinical history. Some clones are missing from TCRdb's copy, which holds only in-frame ones; the method was immunoSEQ multiplex PCR. The table lists some 200,000 clones, approximately 86% of them singletons, with less than 5.5% in the top ten. The sample belongs to a study of blood T cell repertoires in COVID-19. Whole-study context: Acute-phase and convalescent COVID-19 samples originated in the United States, Italy and Spain.

CDR1 is KGHSH, CDR2 LQKENI, per germline. V trimming: 1 base; J trimming: 6 bases; junction bases outside the gene matches: 11. CDR3 length: 16 amino acids. Sample: PBMCs or T cells enriched from blood (not recorded which). The origin of this receptor is a woman aged 55-75 years with acute COVID-19. The rearrangement links TRBV18 to TRBJ1-1; 7 nucleotides agree with TRBD1. DNA for the CDR3: TGTGCCAGCTCACCACGGCAGGGGGTTACCGCCGCTGAAGCTTTCTTT. Its protein is CASSPRQGVTAAEAFF.